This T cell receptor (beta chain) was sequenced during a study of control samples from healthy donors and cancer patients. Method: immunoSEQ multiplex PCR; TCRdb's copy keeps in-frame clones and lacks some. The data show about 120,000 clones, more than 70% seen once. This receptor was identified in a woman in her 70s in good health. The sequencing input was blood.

Here the CDR3 DNA reads TGTGCCAGCAGCGTAGGGCCGGCCCCTGGAAACACCATATATTTT. Translating gives CASSVGPAPGNTIYF. The chain recombines TRBV9 with TRBJ1-3; D is unclear. Germline CDR1 reads SGDLS; CDR2 reads YYNGEE. The CDR3 runs to 15 residues. V was trimmed by 0 bases and J by 2 bases, leaving 9 bases between them.